Sequencing of this TCR beta chain was carried out in a study of PD-L1 blockade in urothelial cancer (dated by TCRdb to 2016 to 2017). Broadly, across the study: All patients started therapy in about 2014 and received atezolizumab 1,200 mg intravenously every 3 weeks. About 90% of the 29 patients were males with bladder-origin urothelial cancer, and about 65% of the roughly 30 reported a prior smoking history. An ECOG performance status of 0 or 1 was recorded for the patients, and 0 to 3 prior chemotherapy regimens had been received by the patients. Blood samples were analyzed at 3 weeks after treatment start (second dose) and at 6 weeks after treatment start. A median of about 150,000 T cells and approximately 83,000 unique TCRs was obtained from blood samples, and a median clonality of roughly 0.08 was observed. The study was an exploratory multi-omic analysis of somatic, immune and clinical correlates of response to PD-L1 blockade with atezolizumab in urothelial cancer. Pretreatment tumor samples, along with matched peripheral blood collected serially before and after atezolizumab treatment, underwent TCR sequencing. Durable clinical benefit was defined as progression-free survival longer than 6 months, and TCR features were also tested against progression-free and overall survival. In the same patients, whole exome sequencing and RNA sequencing of pretreatment tumors were performed in addition to TCR sequencing. Durable clinical benefit was achieved by nine patients and was not achieved by 20 patients. Some 29 patients had pretreatment blood TCR-seq, roughly 24 had at least one posttreatment blood collection, and roughly 24 had tumor TCR-seq.

To estimate absolute template abundance from read counts, synthetic TCR analog templates were spiked into each PCR. Using the immunoSEQ assay, TCRbeta CDR3 regions were amplified from genomic DNA with bias-controlled V and J gene primers. Sequencing of rearranged TCRbeta segments was done at approximately 20X coverage. In the authors' own workflow: Clustering was used to correct sequencing errors, and CDR3s were annotated against IMGT so that V, D and J genes could be assigned. Downstream analyses used only productive TCRbeta rearrangements and left out out-of-frame or stop-codon sequences. To compute clonality, Shannon entropy was normalized by the log of the number of unique productive sequences and then subtracted from one. Clones differing between time points or between blood and tumor were identified using Fisher's exact test with Benjamini-Hochberg correction, with an adjusted p below 0.01 applied as the threshold. The immuneACCESS repertoire file appears here via TCRdb, limited to in-frame rearrangements. These files lack a portion of the clones; in checked studies, under half of the deficit traces to unresolved V genes, and the cause of the others is not known. V, J and clone size are those of that table, while D and trimming were read from the DNA. In all, the sample holds 35,000 to 55,000 clones, and 83% of those were seen once. The biggest ten clones account for approximately 15% of the sample.

The time point label here, explained by the study, means: peripheral blood 6 weeks after treatment start. A total of around 30 patients with locally advanced or metastatic urothelial carcinoma, treated at Memorial Sloan Kettering on a trial protocol, made up the cohort. Peripheral blood mononuclear cells were collected from each patient pretreatment and during treatment, giving between 1 and 8 total time points per patient. The Qiagen DNeasy Blood extraction kit was used to purify genomic DNA from total PBMCs and tumor samples. PBMCs were collected pretreatment and during treatment and were isolated and stored as previously described. To note about this clone: Its specific antigen is unknown. Nothing much larger sits one base from this clone, and base qualities are not available.

The germline V gene (reference sequence) sets CDR1 to GTSNPN and CDR2 to SVGIG. Trimming costs V 2 bases and J 1 base, and their ends lie 5 bases apart. Including cysteine and phenylalanine, the CDR3 has 13 amino acids. Of all the DNA, just the CDR3 is kept, 39 bases in frame from base 1. What the study reported, not specific to this receptor: Among patients with durable benefit, tumor-associated TCR clones showed greater expansion in peripheral blood 3 weeks after treatment started (n = 22, p = 0.022). Because the sample size was small (n of about 30) and many of the analyses were exploratory, the results are meant to be hypothesis-generating. Improved progression-free and overall survival was associated with having pretreatment peripheral blood TCR clonality below the median.

The source of this sequence is a man aged 55 to 70 with urothelial cancer. The sequencing used PBMCs, collected around atezolizumab (anti-PD-L1) treatment. The chain is assembled from TRBV30 and TRBJ2-2; the D gene is possibly TRBD2, with 5 bases matching. The CDR3 has the sequence CAWSSGNTGELFF. The DNA is as follows: TGTGCCTGGAGTAGCGGGAACACCGGGGAGCTGTTTTTT.